This T cell receptor beta chain was captured in a study of molecular identifiers for immune sequencing clone quantification (dated by TCRdb to between 2017 and 2018). The study in broad terms: For a replicate experiment, RNA from around 20,000 or 100,000 naive CD8 T cells was divided into five aliquots, of which four were sequenced. CD8 T cells were used in a methods study to benchmark molecular-identifier clustering-based TCR repertoire sequencing (MIDCIRS) and TCR RNA copy counting.

Library preparation was by PCR. The instrument given in TCRdb is NextSeq 500. Bulk TCR libraries were generated as previously described, with the TCR primers listed in Table S5 used. Purification of total RNA was performed with the Qiagen AllPrep DNA/RNA kit. Reads from multiple sequencing runs of the same library were pooled before analysis. Concerning the study's data processing: Reads were retained only if an exact TCR constant sequence was present, and the retained reads were trimmed to 150 nt and grouped according to their 12-nt molecular barcodes. Reads in each barcode group were sub-clustered using a 15% Levenshtein threshold, and a quality-weighted consensus sequence was built for each RNA molecule. Non-functional sequences were excluded, and lower-count sequences lying one edit away from another sequence were also excluded. On the basis of fitting two negative binomial distributions, barcode sub-clusters with fewer than 20% of the maximum read count were discarded. TCRdb reprocessed the public reads (quality trimming at Q25 with fastp, clone calling with MiXCR) and kept in-frame beta chains. Each CDR3 protein appears once, grouped with its most common genes and DNA. The V and J calls come from TCRdb's annotation, not from the publication. This sample gives nearly 650,000 distinct CDR3 sequences in total; 25% of them show up just once. The top ten clonotypes cover 0.78% of the sample.

Here is what the overall study found, with its caveats: In CMV-specific effector cells, clones with more than 20 RNA copies contained over 98% of molecules, whereas in naive cells such clones contained under 1% of molecules. When barcode sub-clustering was omitted, TCR diversity was inflated by chimeric consensus sequences, with chimeras reaching as high as 47%. Highly expanded clone sizes could be underestimated because identical TCR molecules may share a barcode. Naive libraries contained spiked-in Jurkat TCR RNA (more than 9 copies' worth), which is not part of the donor repertoire. Modeling gave around 3 recovered TCR RNA copies per cell versus 8 to 10 by digital PCR, implying roughly 28% capture efficiency. Spiked-in Jurkat TCR RNA equivalent to a single cell was reported to be detectable even among approximately 1 million naive CD8 T cells.

Libraries of naive CD8 T cells were built from around 20,000 to 990,000 sorted cells, with 10%, 30% or 50% of the purified RNA used. On a BD FACSAria II, naive CD8 T cells were FACS-sorted as CD8+CD4-CCR7+CD45RA+ and collected into RLT Plus buffer. To test detection sensitivity, Jurkat RNA equal to some 11 TCR copies was added to samples of about 17,000-1,100,000 naive CD8 T cells. Enrichment of CD8 T cells was done with RosetteSep CD8+ T Cell Enrichment Cocktail plus Ficoll-Paque, and ACK red cell lysis came afterward. As regards this clonotype: Its cognate antigen has yet to be identified. A read error is possible here, since a much larger clone lies one base away.

CDR1 and CDR2 (SQVTM, ANQGSEA) derive from the germline V gene. Inclusive of the bounding cysteine and phenylalanine, the CDR3 is 13 residues long. The only DNA kept is the CDR3, 39 bases in frame from the first base. Trimming takes 7 bases off V and 8 bases off J; junction bases not matched to a gene: 8. The chain is encoded by TRBV29-1 joined to TRBJ2-1, with 10 junctional bases fitting TRBD2. Specimen: naive CD8+ T cells from blood, with Jurkat cell RNA spiked in. Explained via the paper, the cell subset or site label denotes: FACS-sorted CD8+CD4-CCR7+CD45RA+ naive T cells. The TCR was taken from a human donor in good health. Some libraries in this study had Jurkat cell RNA spiked in. The CDR3 in this case is CSGVLAGYDEQFF. The nucleotide sequence is TGCAGCGGCGTACTAGCGGGGTACGATGAGCAGTTCTTC.